These T cell receptor beta chains were read from a single sample in a study of blood T cell repertoires in COVID-19. Generated by immunoSEQ multiplex PCR, the TCRdb table keeps only in-frame clones and is missing some. The sample has roughly 300,000 clones, around nine tenths seen once. The sample comprised PBMCs or T cells enriched from blood (not recorded which). The receptors originated from a woman aged 25 to 39 who had recovered from COVID-19. The CDR3 runs from the conserved cysteine through the conserved F or W. The order of the fields is V gene, clone size, J gene, D gene, CDR3 DNA, CDR3 protein. The D gene is left open where the match is weak. The size entry is marked missing in some rows and otherwise reads once, few, many or a size class.

TRBV2	.	TRBJ1-4	.	TGTGCCAGCAGTGAAGTACGCATTAAGTCCGGGGAAAAACTGTTTTTT	CASSEVRIKSGEKLFF
TRBV9	.	TRBJ1-2	TRBD1	TGTGCCAGCAGCAACGAACAGGGGTTTGGCTACACCTTC	CASSNEQGFGYTF
TRBV7-9	.	TRBJ2-7	.	TGTGCCAGCAGCTTAGCACCGCAGGTACACTACGAGCAGTACTTC	CASSLAPQVHYEQYF
TRBV5-6	.	TRBJ2-7	TRBD1	TGTGCCAGCAGCTCCTCCGGGACAGGGGCCTACGAGCAGTACTTC	CASSSSGTGAYEQYF
TRBV19	.	TRBJ1-5	.	TGTGCCAGTAGGACCAATGGACTGGCACGGCAGCCCCAGCATTTT	CASRTNGLARQPQHF
TRBV19	.	TRBJ1-3	.	TGTGCCAGTGCGGGGACCGCATTCTCTGGAAACACCATATATTTT	CASAGTAFSGNTIYF
TRBV2	.	TRBJ2-6	.	TGTGCCAGCCGCGGACAAGCCTCTGGGGCCAACGTCCTGACTTTC	CASRGQASGANVLTF
TRBV27	.	TRBJ1-5	.	TGTGCCAGCAGTTTATCGGGCAGGTATAGCAATCAGCCCCAGCATTTT	CASSLSGRYSNQPQHF
TRBV19	.	TRBJ1-2	TRBD1	TGTGCCAGTAGCGTTCCGGGACAGCTACTTGGCTACACCTTC	CASSVPGQLLGYTF
TRBV9	.	TRBJ2-1	TRBD2	TGTGCCAGCAGCGTAGCTAGCGGGAGAATAGGTGAGCAGTTCTTC	CASSVASGRIGEQFF
TRBV6-2/TRBV6-3	.	TRBJ2-7	.	TGTGCCAGCCGCCAGGAGCTGATCTACGAGCAGTACTTC	CASRQELIYEQYF
TRBV19	.	TRBJ2-1	TRBD1	TGTGCCACTCAGCCCCAGGGGGTCAATGAGCAGTTCTTC	CATQPQGVNEQFF
TRBV30	.	TRBJ2-1	.	TGTGCCTGGAACGGATTTGGGCTATTCAATGAGCAGTTCTTC	CAWNGFGLFNEQFF
TRBV6-2/TRBV6-3	.	TRBJ1-2	.	TGTGCCAGCAGTTCAAATTCGGAGGGGAGAAATGGCTACACCTTC	CASSSNSEGRNGYTF
TRBV19	.	TRBJ1-1	TRBD1	TGTGCCAGTAGTATTAAGACAGGGATGGCCAGTACCCCTTTCTTT	CASSIKTGMASTPFF
TRBV19	.	TRBJ2-1	.	TGTGCCAGTAGTTATAGTGGCTCCTACAATGAGCAGTTCTTC	CASSYSGSYNEQFF
TRBV28	.	TRBJ1-1	.	TGTGCCAGCAGTTGGGGAGGGGCTATGAACACTGAAGCTTTCTTT	CASSWGGAMNTEAFF
TRBV28	.	TRBJ2-1	.	TGTGCCAGCAGTCTAGGCCTAGCCACGAAGCCAGCCTACAATGAGCAGTTCTTC	CASSLGLATKPAYNEQFF
TRBV27	.	TRBJ2-3	TRBD2	TGTGCCAGCAGTTTAAGCGGGAGTATCTGGGCAGATACGCAGTATTTT	CASSLSGSIWADTQYF
TRBV7-6	.	TRBJ1-4	.	TGTGCCAGCAGCTTGCAGGGGATGAGTGAAAAACTGTTTTTT	CASSLQGMSEKLFF
TRBV2	once	TRBJ1-3	TRBD1	TGTGCCAGCAGTGAAGAACAGGGGGCTGGAAACACCATATATTTT	CASSEEQGAGNTIYF
TRBV12-3/TRBV12-4	once	TRBJ2-7	.	TGTGCCAGCAGTTTATACGGCGGCTACGAGCAGTACTTC	CASSLYGGYEQYF
TRBV14	.	TRBJ2-5	TRBD1	TGTGCCAGCAGCCACCGGACAGGGGGCGGCCCGGCCAAAGAGACCCAGTACTTC	CASSHRTGGGPAKETQYF
TRBV2	once	TRBJ2-1	TRBD2	TGTGCCAGCACCCAGGGGACTAGCGGCTACAATGAGCAGTTCTTC	CASTQGTSGYNEQFF
TRBV27	.	TRBJ2-1	.	TGTGCCAGCAGTTTTGGGGGGCAGGGGGGTGAGCAGTTCTTC	CASSFGGQGGEQFF
TRBV5-1	.	TRBJ2-1	TRBD2	TGCGCCAGCAGCTCGGGACTAGCGGGAGGGCTCTCCTACAATGAGCAGTTCTTC	CASSSGLAGGLSYNEQFF
TRBV6-5	.	TRBJ1-2	.	TGTGCCAGCAGTTACGAGGGTTCCCCCACCTATGGCTACACCTTC	CASSYEGSPTYGYTF
TRBV7-9	.	TRBJ1-1	.	TGTGCCAGCAGCTTAGTCCCTCCGGGATCTGAAGCTTTCTTT	CASSLVPPGSEAFF
TRBV28	.	TRBJ1-2	TRBD1	TGTGCCAGCAGTTTGGTGCAGGGGGCTTCCTATGGCTACACCTTC	CASSLVQGASYGYTF
TRBV2	once	TRBJ2-1	.	TGTGCCAGCACCATAGCATTGGGTACCTATGAGCAGTTCTTC	CASTIALGTYEQFF
TRBV3-1/TRBV3-2	.	TRBJ1-2	.	TGTGCCAGCAGCCAAGGACAGGAGTCTGAAACCTTC	CASSQGQESETF
TRBV6-5	.	TRBJ2-2	.	TGTGCCAGCACGGTTGAGCTTAACACCGGGGAGCTGTTTTTT	CASTVELNTGELFF
TRBV28	.	TRBJ1-6	.	TGTGCCATCAGGAGCTCCTATAATTCACCCCTCCACTTT	CAIRSSYNSPLHF
TRBV3-1/TRBV3-2	.	TRBJ2-3	TRBD2	TGTGCCAGCAGCCCGGGACTAGCGGGGCACGCAGATACGCAGTATTTT	CASSPGLAGHADTQYF
TRBV19	.	TRBJ1-5	.	TGTGCCAGTATCGCTGGGCCCTATAGCAATCAGCCCCAGCATTTT	CASIAGPYSNQPQHF
TRBV7-8	once	TRBJ1-2	.	TGTGCCAGCAGCTTAGGAGACAGCTATGGCTACACCTTC	CASSLGDSYGYTF
TRBV2	once	TRBJ2-1	TRBD2	TGTGCCAGCAGTGGGACTAGCGGGAGGCCAACTGAGCAGTTCTTC	CASSGTSGRPTEQFF
TRBV30	.	TRBJ2-2	TRBD1	TGTGCCTGGAGTGTTAAGGGGGCGGGCGGGGAGCTGTTTTTT	CAWSVKGAGGELFF
TRBV5-1	.	TRBJ2-1	.	TGCGCCACCTCGGTAGGGGGTGAGCAGTTCTTC	CATSVGGEQFF
TRBV7-2	once	TRBJ2-3	TRBD2	TGTGCCAGCAGCTTGGGACTAGCGTCCGATACGCAGTATTTT	CASSLGLASDTQYF
TRBV7-2	.	TRBJ1-3	.	TGTGCCAGCAGCTTAGTCAGGGATGCTGGAAACACCATATATTTT	CASSLVRDAGNTIYF
TRBV6-5	few	TRBJ2-5	TRBD2	TGTGCCAGCGCCGGGCTAGCGGGAAGAGAGACCCAGTACTTC	CASAGLAGRETQYF
TRBV11-2	.	TRBJ2-7	TRBD1	TGTGCCAGCAGCGCTGGGACAGGACCGTACTACGAGCAGTACTTC	CASSAGTGPYYEQYF
TRBV2	.	TRBJ1-1	.	TGTGCCAGTGGGCCCCTGAGGAACACTGAAGCTTTCTTT	CASGPLRNTEAFF
TRBV29-1	.	TRBJ1-1	TRBD1	TGCAGCACGAGGACAGGGGACACTGAAGCTTTCTTT	CSTRTGDTEAFF